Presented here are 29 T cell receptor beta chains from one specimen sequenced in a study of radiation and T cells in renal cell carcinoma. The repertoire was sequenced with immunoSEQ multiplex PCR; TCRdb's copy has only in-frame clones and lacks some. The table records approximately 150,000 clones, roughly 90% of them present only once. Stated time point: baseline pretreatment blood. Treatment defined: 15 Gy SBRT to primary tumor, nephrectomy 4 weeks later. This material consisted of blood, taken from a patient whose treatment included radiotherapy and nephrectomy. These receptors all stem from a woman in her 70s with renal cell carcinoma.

This CDR3 reads CASSYSSGSGQPQHF. The CDR3 DNA reads as TGTGCCAGCAGTTACTCGAGTGGATCAGGGCAGCCCCAGCATTTT. V is TRBV6-6 and J is TRBJ1-5; D may be TRBD1 (5 bases). V was cut by 0 bases and J by 7 bases, with 13 bases left in between. CDR1 and CDR2 (germline): MNHNY, SVGAGI (reference sequence). The length of the CDR3 is 15 residues.

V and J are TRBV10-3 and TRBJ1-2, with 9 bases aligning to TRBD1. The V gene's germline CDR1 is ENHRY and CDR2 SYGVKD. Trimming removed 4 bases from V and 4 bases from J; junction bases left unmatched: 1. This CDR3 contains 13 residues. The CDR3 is CAISAGQGYGYTF. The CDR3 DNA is TGTGCCATCAGTGCGGGACAGGGCTATGGCTACACCTTC.

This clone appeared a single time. CDR3 DNA sequence: TGCGCCAGCAGCCAAGATGAGGGGGTAAGGTATGGCTACACCTTC. It specifies CASSQDEGVRYGYTF. The chain joins TRBV4-3 to TRBJ1-2, with D possibly matching TRBD1 (6 bases). This CDR3 contains 15 residues. Germline V gene data show CDR1 as LGHNA and CDR2 as YSLEER. V lost 0 bases and J 5 bases, leaving 13 bases between the germline ends.

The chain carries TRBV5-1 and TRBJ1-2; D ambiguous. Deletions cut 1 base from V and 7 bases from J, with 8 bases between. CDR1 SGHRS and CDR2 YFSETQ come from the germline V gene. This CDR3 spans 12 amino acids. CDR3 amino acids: CASSLRGSGYTF. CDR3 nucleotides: TGCGCCAGCAGCTTGCGGGGATCTGGCTACACCTTC. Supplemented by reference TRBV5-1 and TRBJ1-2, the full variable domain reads KAGVTQTPRYLIKTRGQQVTLSCSPISGHRSVSWYQQTPGQGLQFLFEYFSETQRNKGNFPGRFSGRQFSNSRSEMNVSTLELGDSALYLCASSLRGSGYTFGSGTRLTVV.

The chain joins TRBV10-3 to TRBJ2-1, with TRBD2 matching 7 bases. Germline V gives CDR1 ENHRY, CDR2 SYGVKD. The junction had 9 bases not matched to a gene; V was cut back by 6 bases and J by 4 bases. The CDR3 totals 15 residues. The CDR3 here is CAIRSSGGWYNEQFF. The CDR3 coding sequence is TGTGCCATCAGATCTAGCGGTGGGTGGTACAATGAGCAGTTCTTC.

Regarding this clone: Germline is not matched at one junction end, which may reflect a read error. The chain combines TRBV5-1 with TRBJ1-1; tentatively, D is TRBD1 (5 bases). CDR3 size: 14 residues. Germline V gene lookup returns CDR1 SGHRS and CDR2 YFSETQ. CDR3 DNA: TGCGCCAGCAGCTTGGGGGGACCGAACACTAAAGCTTTCTTT. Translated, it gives CASSLGGPNTKAFF.

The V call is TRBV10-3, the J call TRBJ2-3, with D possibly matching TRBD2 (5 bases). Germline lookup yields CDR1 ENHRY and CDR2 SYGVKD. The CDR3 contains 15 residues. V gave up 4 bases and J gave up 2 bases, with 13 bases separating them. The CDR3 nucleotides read TGTGCCATCAGTGGGTATAGCGAGCCCACAGATACGCAGTATTTT. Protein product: CAISGYSEPTDTQYF.

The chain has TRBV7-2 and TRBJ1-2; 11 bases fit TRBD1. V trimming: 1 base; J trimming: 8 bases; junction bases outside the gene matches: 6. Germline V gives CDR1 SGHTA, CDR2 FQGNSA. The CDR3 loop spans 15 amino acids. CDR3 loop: CASSLGVGTGGGYTF. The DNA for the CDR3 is TGTGCCAGCAGCTTAGGGGTGGGGACAGGGGGAGGCTACACCTTC.

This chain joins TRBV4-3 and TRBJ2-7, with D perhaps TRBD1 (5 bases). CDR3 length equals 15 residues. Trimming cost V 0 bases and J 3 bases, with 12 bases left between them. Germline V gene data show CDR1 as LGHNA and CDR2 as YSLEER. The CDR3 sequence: CASSQDSRAYYEQYF. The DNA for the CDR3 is TGCGCCAGCAGCCAAGACAGCAGGGCTTACTACGAGCAGTACTTC.

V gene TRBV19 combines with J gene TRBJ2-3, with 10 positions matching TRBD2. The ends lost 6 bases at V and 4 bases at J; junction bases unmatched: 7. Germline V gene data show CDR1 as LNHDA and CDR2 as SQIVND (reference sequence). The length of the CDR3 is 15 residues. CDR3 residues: CASSRSSGGADTQYF. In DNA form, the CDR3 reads TGTGCCAGTAGCCGATCCAGCGGGGGGGCAGATACGCAGTATTTT. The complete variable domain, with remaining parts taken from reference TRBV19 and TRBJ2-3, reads DGGITQSPKYLFRKEGQNVTLSCEQNLNHDAMYWYRQDPGQGLRLIYYSQIVNDFQKGDIAEGYSVSREKKESFPLTVTSAQKNPTAFYLCASSRSSGGADTQYFGPGTRLTVL.

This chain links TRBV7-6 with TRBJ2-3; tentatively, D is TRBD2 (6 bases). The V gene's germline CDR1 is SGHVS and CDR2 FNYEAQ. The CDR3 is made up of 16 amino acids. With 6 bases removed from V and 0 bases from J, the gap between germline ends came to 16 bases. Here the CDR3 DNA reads TGTGCCAGCAGTCTCCGGGCAGGGAGGAGCACAGATACGCAGTATTTT. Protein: CASSLRAGRSTDTQYF.

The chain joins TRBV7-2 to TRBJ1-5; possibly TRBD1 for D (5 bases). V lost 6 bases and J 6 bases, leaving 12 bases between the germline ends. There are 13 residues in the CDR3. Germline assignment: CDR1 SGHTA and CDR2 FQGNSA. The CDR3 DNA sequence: TGTGCCAGCAGTATTCAGGGTGGTCAGCCCCAGCATTTT. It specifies CASSIQGGQPQHF.

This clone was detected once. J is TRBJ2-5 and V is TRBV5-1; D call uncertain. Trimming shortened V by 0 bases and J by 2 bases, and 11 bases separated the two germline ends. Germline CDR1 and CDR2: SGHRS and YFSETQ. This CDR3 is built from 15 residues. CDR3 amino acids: CASSLGSRGQETQYF. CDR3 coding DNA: TGCGCCAGCAGCTTGGGGAGTAGAGGACAAGAGACCCAGTACTTC. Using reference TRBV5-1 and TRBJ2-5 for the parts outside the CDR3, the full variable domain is KAGVTQTPRYLIKTRGQQVTLSCSPISGHRSVSWYQQTPGQGLQFLFEYFSETQRNKGNFPGRFSGRQFSNSRSEMNVSTLELGDSALYLCASSLGSRGQETQYFGPGTRLLVL.

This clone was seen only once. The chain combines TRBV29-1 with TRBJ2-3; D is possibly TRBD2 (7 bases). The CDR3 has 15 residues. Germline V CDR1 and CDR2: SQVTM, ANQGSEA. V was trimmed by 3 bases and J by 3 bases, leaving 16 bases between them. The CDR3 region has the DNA TGCAGCGTTGATGGGGGCGGGGGACCGACAGATACGCAGTATTTT. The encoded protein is CSVDGGGGPTDTQYF.

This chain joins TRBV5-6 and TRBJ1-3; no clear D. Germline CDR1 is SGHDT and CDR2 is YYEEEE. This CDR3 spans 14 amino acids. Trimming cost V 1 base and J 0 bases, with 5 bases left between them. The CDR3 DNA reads TGTGCCAGCAGCTTGCCGGGCTCTGGAAACACCATATATTTT. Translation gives CASSLPGSGNTIYF.

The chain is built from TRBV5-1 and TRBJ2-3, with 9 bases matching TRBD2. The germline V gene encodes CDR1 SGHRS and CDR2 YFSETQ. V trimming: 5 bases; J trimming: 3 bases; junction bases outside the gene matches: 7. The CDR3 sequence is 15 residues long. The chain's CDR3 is CASRLLAGTTDTQYF. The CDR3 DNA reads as TGCGCCAGCAGACTCCTAGCGGGGACAACAGATACGCAGTATTTT. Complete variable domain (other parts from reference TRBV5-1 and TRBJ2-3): KAGVTQTPRYLIKTRGQQVTLSCSPISGHRSVSWYQQTPGQGLQFLFEYFSETQRNKGNFPGRFSGRQFSNSRSEMNVSTLELGDSALYLCASRLLAGTTDTQYFGPGTRLTVL.

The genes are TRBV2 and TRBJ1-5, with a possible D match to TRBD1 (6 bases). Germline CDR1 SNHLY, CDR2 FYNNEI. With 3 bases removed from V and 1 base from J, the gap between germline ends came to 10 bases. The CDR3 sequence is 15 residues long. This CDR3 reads CASSDGQGSNQPQHF. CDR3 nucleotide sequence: TGTGCCAGCAGTGACGGGCAGGGGAGCAATCAGCCCCAGCATTTT.

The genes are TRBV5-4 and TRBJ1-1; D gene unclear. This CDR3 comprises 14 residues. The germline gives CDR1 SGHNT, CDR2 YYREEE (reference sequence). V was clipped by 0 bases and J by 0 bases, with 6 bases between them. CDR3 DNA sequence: TGTGCCAGCAGCTTGGGCCTGGTGAACACTGAAGCTTTCTTT. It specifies CASSLGLVNTEAFF.

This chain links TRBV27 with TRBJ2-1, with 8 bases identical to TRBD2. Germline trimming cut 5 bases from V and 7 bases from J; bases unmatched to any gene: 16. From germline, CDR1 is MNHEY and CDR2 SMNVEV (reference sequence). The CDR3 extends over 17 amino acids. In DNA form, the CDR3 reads TGTGCCAGCAGTGCATACCTCGGGACTAGAGTTATTAATGAGCAGTTCTTC. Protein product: CASSAYLGTRVINEQFF.

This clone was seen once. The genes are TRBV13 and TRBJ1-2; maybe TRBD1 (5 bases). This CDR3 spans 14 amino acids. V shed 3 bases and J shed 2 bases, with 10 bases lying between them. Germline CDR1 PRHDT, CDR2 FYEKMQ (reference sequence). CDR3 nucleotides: TGTGCCAGCAGCTTTCAGGGCCAAAACTATGGCTACACCTTC. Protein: CASSFQGQNYGYTF.

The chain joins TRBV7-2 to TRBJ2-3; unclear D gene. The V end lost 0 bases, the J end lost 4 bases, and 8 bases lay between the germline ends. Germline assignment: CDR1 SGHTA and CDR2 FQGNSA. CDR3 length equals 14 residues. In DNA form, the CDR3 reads TGTGCCAGCAGCTTAGCTCTCCTAGCAGATACGCAGTATTTT. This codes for CASSLALLADTQYF.

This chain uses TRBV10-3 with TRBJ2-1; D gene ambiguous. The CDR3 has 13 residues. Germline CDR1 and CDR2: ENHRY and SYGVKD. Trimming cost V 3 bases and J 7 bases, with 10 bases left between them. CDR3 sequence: CAISESPTNEQFF. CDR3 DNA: TGTGCCATCAGTGAATCCCCTACGAATGAGCAGTTCTTC.

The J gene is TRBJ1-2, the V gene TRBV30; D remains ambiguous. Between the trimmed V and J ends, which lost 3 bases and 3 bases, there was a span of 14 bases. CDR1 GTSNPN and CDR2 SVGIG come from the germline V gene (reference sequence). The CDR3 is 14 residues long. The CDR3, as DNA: TGTGCCTGGAGGGCGACGTCCGGGGACTATGGCTACACCTTC. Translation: CAWRATSGDYGYTF.

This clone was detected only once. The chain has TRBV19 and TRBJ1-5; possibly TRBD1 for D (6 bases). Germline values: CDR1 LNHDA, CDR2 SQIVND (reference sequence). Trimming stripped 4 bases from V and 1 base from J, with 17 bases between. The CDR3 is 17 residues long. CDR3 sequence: CASSTKGGPGSNQPQHF. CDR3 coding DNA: TGTGCCAGTAGTACTAAGGGGGGGCCGGGGAGCAATCAGCCCCAGCATTTT.

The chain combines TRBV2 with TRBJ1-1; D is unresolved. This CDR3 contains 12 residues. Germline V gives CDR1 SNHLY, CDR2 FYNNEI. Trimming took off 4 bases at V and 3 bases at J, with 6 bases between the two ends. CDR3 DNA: TGTGCCAGCAGTGTCGAAGACACTGAAGCTTTCTTT. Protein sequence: CASSVEDTEAFF.

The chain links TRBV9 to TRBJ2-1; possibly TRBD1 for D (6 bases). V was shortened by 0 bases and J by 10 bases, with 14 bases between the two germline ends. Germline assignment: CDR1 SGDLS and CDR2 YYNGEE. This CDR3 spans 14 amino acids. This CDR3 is CASSVGWGPEEQFF. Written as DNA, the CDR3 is TGTGCCAGCAGCGTAGGGTGGGGGCCGGAAGAGCAGTTCTTC.

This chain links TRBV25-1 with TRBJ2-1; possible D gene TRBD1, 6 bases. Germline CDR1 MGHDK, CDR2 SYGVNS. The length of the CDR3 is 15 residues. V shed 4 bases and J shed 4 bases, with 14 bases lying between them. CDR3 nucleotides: TGTGCCAGCAGTGGGGGACAAGACCTTTACAATGAGCAGTTCTTC. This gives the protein CASSGGQDLYNEQFF. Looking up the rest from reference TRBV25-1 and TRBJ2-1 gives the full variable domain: EADIYQTPRYLVIGTGKKITLECSQTMGHDKMYWYQQDPGMELHLIHYSYGVNSTEKGDLSSESTVSRIRTEHFPLTLESARPSHTSQYLCASSGGQDLYNEQFFGPGTRLTVL.

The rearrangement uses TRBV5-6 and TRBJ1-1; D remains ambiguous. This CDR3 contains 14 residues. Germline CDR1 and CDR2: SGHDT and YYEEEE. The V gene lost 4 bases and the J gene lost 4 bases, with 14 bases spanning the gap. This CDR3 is CASSPARRATEAFF. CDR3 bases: TGTGCCAGCAGCCCGGCCAGGAGGGCCACTGAAGCTTTCTTT.

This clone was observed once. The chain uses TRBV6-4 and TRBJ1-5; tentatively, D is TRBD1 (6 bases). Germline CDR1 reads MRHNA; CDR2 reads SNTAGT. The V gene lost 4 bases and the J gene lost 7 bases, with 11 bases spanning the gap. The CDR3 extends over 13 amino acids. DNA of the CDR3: TGTGCCAGCAGTGGCGGCAGGGGACAGCCCCAGCATTTT. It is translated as CASSGGRGQPQHF.